This entry lists 5 T cell receptor beta chains sequenced from one sample in a study of T cell repertoires in cytomegalovirus infection. TCRdb called the reads again in MiXCR, with one record for every CDR3 protein. The sample yields around 740,000 distinct CDR3 sequences, roughly a third seen once. The sample taken for sequencing was PBMCs. These receptor sequences come from a human donor in good health (CMV status not recorded). Some clones in this sample may be carry-over from other donors' samples.

V is TRBV6-8 and J is TRBJ1-2; D is possibly TRBD1 (6 bases). CDR3 length: 16 residues. The germline V gene has CDR1 MNHGY and CDR2 SAAAGT. V lost 6 bases to trimming and J lost 8 bases, with 25 bases between them. CDR3 DNA: TGTGCCAGCAGCGGCGCCGCCTCCGGGGGCCTATTGGGCTACACCTTC. Amino acid sequence: CASSGAASGGLLGYTF.

The sample holds a few counts of this clonotype. The chain combines TRBV18 with TRBJ2-5; no clear D. CDR1 is KGHSH and CDR2 is LQKENI in the germline V gene. The V end lost 2 bases, the J end lost 2 bases, and 9 bases lay between the germline ends. CDR3 length: 14 amino acids. The CDR3 sequence: CASSPSALQETQYF. CDR3 coding DNA: TGTGCCAGCTCACCATCAGCGTTACAAGAGACCCAGTACTTC.

This chain connects TRBV30 to TRBJ2-7; no firm D call. V lost 3 bases to trimming and J lost 3 bases, with 15 bases between them. This CDR3 comprises 14 residues. Looked up from germline, CDR1 is GTSNPN and CDR2 is SVGIG (reference sequence). The CDR3 nucleotides are TGTGCCTGGAGGAGCAGTAGGAAACGCTACGAGCAGTACTTC. Translation: CAWRSSRKRYEQYF.

The rearrangement links TRBV2 to TRBJ2-5, with D perhaps TRBD1 or TRBD2 (5 bases each). This CDR3 region has 13 residues. Germline CDR1 and CDR2: SNHLY and FYNNEI. Trimming removed 3 bases from V and 4 bases from J, with 9 bases in between. CDR3: CASSDGTPETQYF. The CDR3 bases are TGTGCCAGCAGTGACGGGACCCCAGAGACCCAGTACTTC.

V usage is TRBV7-2 and J usage is TRBJ2-2, with D unresolved. V lost 2 bases, J lost 5 bases, and 6 bases lay in between. The CDR3 totals 13 residues. CDR1 SGHTA and CDR2 FQGNSA come from the germline V gene. CDR3: CASSLNPTGELFF. The DNA of the CDR3 is TGTGCCAGCAGCTTAAATCCTACCGGGGAGCTGTTTTTT.